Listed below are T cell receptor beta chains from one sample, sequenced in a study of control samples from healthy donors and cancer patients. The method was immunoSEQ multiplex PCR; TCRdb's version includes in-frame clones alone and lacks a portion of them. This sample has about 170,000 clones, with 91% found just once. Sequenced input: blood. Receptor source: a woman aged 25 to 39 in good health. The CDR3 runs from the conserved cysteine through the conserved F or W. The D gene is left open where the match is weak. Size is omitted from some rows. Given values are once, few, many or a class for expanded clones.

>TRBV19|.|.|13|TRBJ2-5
CASSMGLQETQYF
TGTGCCAGTAGTATGGGCCTGCAAGAGACCCAGTACTTC
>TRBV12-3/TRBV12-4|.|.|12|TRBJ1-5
CASSLGEQPQHF
TGTGCCAGCAGTTTAGGGGAGCAGCCCCAGCATTTT
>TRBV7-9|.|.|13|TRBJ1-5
CAKIQGSGQPQHF
TGTGCCAAGATCCAGGGGTCCGGTCAGCCCCAGCATTTT
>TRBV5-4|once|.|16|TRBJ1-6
CASSEGLSSYNSPLHF
TGTGCCAGCAGCGAGGGACTGAGCTCCTATAATTCACCCCTCCACTTT
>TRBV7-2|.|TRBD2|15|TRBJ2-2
CASSLLAGVAGELFF
TGTGCCAGCAGCTTACTAGCGGGAGTGGCCGGGGAGCTGTTTTTT
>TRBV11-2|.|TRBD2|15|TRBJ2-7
CASSLSGSGGYEQYF
TGTGCCAGCAGTCTAAGCGGGAGCGGGGGTTACGAGCAGTACTTC
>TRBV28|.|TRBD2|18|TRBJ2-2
CASSPRTSGRANTGELFF
TGTGCCAGCAGTCCCCGGACTAGCGGGAGGGCGAACACCGGGGAGCTGTTTTTT
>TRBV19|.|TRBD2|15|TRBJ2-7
CASSEGLSLSYEQYF
TGTGCCAGTAGTGAGGGACTAAGTCTCTCCTACGAGCAGTACTTC
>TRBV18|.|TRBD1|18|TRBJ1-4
CASSPTGQGAGTNEKLFF
TGTGCCAGCTCACCAACGGGACAGGGGGCAGGAACTAATGAAAAACTGTTTTTT
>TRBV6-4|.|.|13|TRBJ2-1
CASSDSETGEQFF
TGTGCCAGCAGTGACTCCGAAACTGGTGAGCAGTTCTTC
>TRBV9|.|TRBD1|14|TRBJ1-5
CASSVGQGIQPQHF
TGTGCCAGCAGCGTAGGACAGGGAATACAGCCCCAGCATTTT
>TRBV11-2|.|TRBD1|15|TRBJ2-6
CASRPTGVGANVLTF
TGTGCCAGCAGACCGACAGGGGTCGGGGCCAACGTCCTGACTTTC
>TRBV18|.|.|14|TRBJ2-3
CASSPLDSTDTQYF
TGTGCCAGCTCACCGCTGGACAGCACAGATACGCAGTATTTT
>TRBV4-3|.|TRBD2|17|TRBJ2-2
CASSQGGLAGEVGELFF
TGCGCCAGCAGCCAAGGGGGACTAGCGGGAGAGGTTGGGGAGCTGTTTTTT
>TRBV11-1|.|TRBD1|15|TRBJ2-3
CASSFRTGGADTQYF
TGTGCCAGCAGCTTCCGGACAGGGGGCGCAGATACGCAGTATTTT
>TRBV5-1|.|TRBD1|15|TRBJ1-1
CASSPRTGTNTEAFF
TGCGCCAGCAGCCCACGGACAGGGACGAACACTGAAGCTTTCTTT
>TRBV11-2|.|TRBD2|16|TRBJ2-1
CASSLVLGGSYNEQFF
TGTGCCAGCAGCTTAGTGCTCGGCGGGAGCTACAATGAGCAGTTCTTC
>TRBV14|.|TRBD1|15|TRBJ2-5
CASSRRQGQRETQYF
TGTGCCAGCAGCCGAAGACAGGGTCAGAGGGAGACCCAGTACTTC
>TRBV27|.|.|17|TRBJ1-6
CASSFERTRSYNSPLHF
TGTGCCAGCAGTTTCGAGAGGACCCGCTCCTATAATTCACCCCTCCACTTT
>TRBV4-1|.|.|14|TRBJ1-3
CASSQAASGNTIYF
TGCGCCAGCAGCCAAGCAGCCTCTGGAAACACCATATATTTT
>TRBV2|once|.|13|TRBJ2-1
CASSGFEGNEQFF
TGTGCCAGCAGTGGATTTGAGGGGAATGAGCAGTTCTTC
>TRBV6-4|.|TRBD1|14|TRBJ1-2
CASSLTGIGYGYTF
TGTGCCAGCAGCTTGACAGGGATAGGCTATGGCTACACCTTC
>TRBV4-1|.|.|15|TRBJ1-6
CASSQDPGWSSPLHF
TGCGCCAGCAGCCAGGACCCAGGGTGGAGCTCACCCCTCCACTTT
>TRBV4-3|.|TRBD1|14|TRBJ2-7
CASSQGDSSYEQYF
TGCGCCAGCAGCCAAGGGGACAGCTCCTACGAGCAGTACTTC
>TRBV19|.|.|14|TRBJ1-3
CASSIDYAGNTIYF
TGTGCCAGTAGTATAGATTACGCTGGAAACACCATATATTTT
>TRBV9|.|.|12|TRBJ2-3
CASSVETDTQYF
TGTGCCAGCAGCGTAGAGACAGATACGCAGTATTTT
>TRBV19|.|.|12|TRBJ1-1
CASKDGNTEAFF
TGTGCCAGTAAGGACGGGAACACTGAAGCTTTCTTT
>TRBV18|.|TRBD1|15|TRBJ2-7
CASSPRGDRAYEQYF
TGTGCCAGCTCCCCTCGGGGGGACAGGGCCTACGAGCAGTACTTC
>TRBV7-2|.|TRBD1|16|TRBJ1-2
CASSLPNRGRFYGYTF
TGTGCCAGCAGCTTACCTAACAGGGGGCGGTTCTATGGCTACACCTTC
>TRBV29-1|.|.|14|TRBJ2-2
CSVDVVTYTGELFF
TGCAGCGTTGATGTTGTTACGTACACCGGGGAGCTGTTTTTT
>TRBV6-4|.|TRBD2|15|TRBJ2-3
CASSPTSGGSDTQYF
TGTGCCAGCAGCCCGACTAGCGGGGGGTCAGATACGCAGTATTTT
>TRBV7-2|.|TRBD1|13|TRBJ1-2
CASSLTGRYGYTF
TGTGCCAGCAGCTTGACAGGGAGGTATGGCTACACCTTC
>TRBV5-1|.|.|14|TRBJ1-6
CASSLGRGDSPLHF
TGCGCCAGCAGCTTGGGTAGGGGGGACTCACCCCTCCACTTT
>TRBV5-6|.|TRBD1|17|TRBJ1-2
CASSWFITGVGNYGYTF
TGTGCCAGCAGCTGGTTTATAACAGGGGTCGGTAACTATGGCTACACCTTC
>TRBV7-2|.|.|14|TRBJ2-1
CASSLAGGDNEQFF
TGTGCCAGCAGCTTAGCGGGAGGTGATAATGAGCAGTTCTTC
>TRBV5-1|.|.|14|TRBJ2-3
CASSSRDITDTQYF
TGCGCCAGCAGCTCCAGGGATATCACAGATACGCAGTATTTT
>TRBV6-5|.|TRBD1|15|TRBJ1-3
CASSYSGGNGNTIYF
TGTGCCAGCAGTTACTCAGGGGGCAATGGAAACACCATATATTTT
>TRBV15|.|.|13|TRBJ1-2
CATSRQGYYGYTF
TGTGCCACCAGCAGACAGGGGTACTATGGCTACACCTTC
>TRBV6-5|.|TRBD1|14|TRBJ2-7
CASSSPGQSYEQYF
TGTGCCAGCAGTTCCCCGGGACAGTCCTACGAGCAGTACTTC
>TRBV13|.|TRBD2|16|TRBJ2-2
CASSTRTSGITGELFF
TGTGCCAGCAGCACCCGGACTAGCGGGATCACCGGGGAGCTGTTTTTT
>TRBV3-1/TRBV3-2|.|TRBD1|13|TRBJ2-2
CASRQGASGELFF
TGTGCCAGCAGACAGGGGGCATCCGGGGAGCTGTTTTTT
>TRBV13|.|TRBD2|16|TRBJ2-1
CASSSAWTSGRNEQFF
TGTGCCAGCAGCTCCGCCTGGACTAGCGGGCGTAATGAGCAGTTCTTC
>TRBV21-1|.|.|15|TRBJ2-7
CASSKGSVSSYEQYF
TGTGCCAGCAGCAAAGGGTCAGTGAGCTCCTACGAGCAGTACTTC
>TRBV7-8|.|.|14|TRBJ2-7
CASSSIDRTYEQYF
TGTGCCAGCAGCTCCATCGACAGGACCTACGAGCAGTACTTC
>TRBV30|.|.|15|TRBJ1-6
CAWGDRSSYNSPLHF
TGTGCCTGGGGCGACAGGAGCTCCTATAATTCACCCCTCCACTTT
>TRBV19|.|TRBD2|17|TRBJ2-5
CASSIDSGGTLQETQYF
TGTGCCAGTAGTATAGATAGCGGGGGCACCCTCCAAGAGACCCAGTACTTC